The rows below give T cell receptor beta chains drawn from one sample of a study of regulatory T cells in long-lasting Graves disease. TCRdb re-called the multiplex PCR reads through MiXCR, storing one row per CDR3 protein. Seen here are around 400,000 distinct CDR3 sequences, 12% observed once, and the top ten hold approximately 17%. These same records also appear under a second study, on T cells in Graves' hyperthyroidism and ophthalmopathy.

The sequencing used peripheral blood mononuclear cells (PBMCs), collected at new diagnosis, from a patient treated with antithyroid drugs. The receptors were gathered from a woman aged 18-29 years with Graves disease. CDR3s leave out the opening cysteine and the closing phenylalanine or tryptophan.

v_gene	j_gene	CDR3aa
TRBV20-1	TRBJ2-7	SASGSIPYEQY
TRBV27	TRBJ2-1	ATLRRDQNGQF
TRBV15	TRBJ2-1	ATSRDGFGQGNNNEQF
TRBV6-1	TRBJ1-6	ASSEAPPGVIH
TRBV13	TRBJ1-6	ASSLLERGNSPLH
TRBV12-3/TRBV12-4	TRBJ2-2	ASRTTGAGELF
TRBV28	TRBJ1-5	ASSLAGISFGVPQH
TRBV28	TRBJ2-7	ASRNPLLREQY
TRBV14	TRBJ1-4	ASSQSYRGKGEKLF
TRBV12-3/TRBV12-4	TRBJ2-3	ASSGRGVASTDTQY
TRBV20-1	TRBJ2-5	SAQETGKGAETQY
TRBV27	TRBJ1-5	ASSLEGQGKGQPQH
TRBV29-1	TRBJ1-3	SVTDSGNTIY
TRBV12-3/TRBV12-4	TRBJ2-5	ASSGTEVETQY
TRBV2	TRBJ2-2	ASSVTGGSNTGELF
TRBV7-9	TRBJ2-2	ASVLPPGRGGELF
TRBV10-3	TRBJ1-1	AIMGGDMNTEAF
TRBV11-2	TRBJ2-1	ASSWYQFNNEQF
TRBV14	TRBJ2-3	ASSQDLSDTQY
TRBV5-4	TRBJ2-1	ASSLESGSYNEQF
TRBV2	TRBJ1-5	ASRQGRGQPQH
TRBV12-3/TRBV12-4	TRBJ2-6	ASSRERGSGANVLT
TRBV30	TRBJ1-1	AWSVSSGDTEAF